This entry is about one TCR beta chain. The antigen is unknown. Treatment of the sample: 15 to 20 received Ad26.COV2.S at low or high dose, single or two shots; about 5 received placebo; per-sample allocation not given. The samples date from day 63 after the first vaccine or placebo injection. The germline CDR1 and CDR2 sequences are SGDLS and YYNGEE. V was cut by 4 bases and J by 1 base, with 4 bases left in between. This CDR3 has 12 residues. The sample is drawn from a study of Ad26.COV2.S vaccination and SARS-CoV-2 variants. Background on the study: As a participant in COV1001, the donor was in the Ad26.COV2.S trial arm.

Only in-frame clones appear in the TCRdb table, and some are missing; sequencing was by immunoSEQ multiplex PCR. The sample gives about 460,000 clones, about 89% of which show up once; 1.7% is in the top ten. Study-wide points: Substantial breadth was reportedly displayed by spike-specific CD8+ and CD4+ T cell responses after vaccination. Placebo recipients showed lower spike-specific TCR breadth than vaccinees.

The rearrangement uses TRBV9 and TRBJ2-3, with D unresolved. Source: peripheral blood, taken in a trial of Ad26.COV2.S vaccine versus placebo. This receptor was taken from a person between 18 and 60 years old who received the Ad26.COV2.S COVID-19 vaccine or a placebo. CDR3 DNA sequence: TGTGCCAGCAGCCACCGCACAGATACGCAGTATTTT. It encodes CASSHRTDTQYF.